One and the same sample provided the 32 T cell receptor beta chains below, sequenced in a study of cytomegalovirus exposure and HLA in healthy donors. PCR involved 60 Vbeta and 13 Jbeta primers. TCRdb's table, derived via immunoSEQ multiplex PCR, lists solely in-frame clones and lacks some. Here the sample spans some 120,000 clones, 81% being singletons. The specimen was PBMCs. The receptors originated from a man aged 35-49 years in good health and CMV-seronegative.

This CDR3 reads CASSPRTSGQETQYF. CDR3 DNA sequence: TGTGCCAGCAGCCCCCGGACTAGCGGCCAAGAGACCCAGTACTTC. The rearrangement joins TRBV9 to TRBJ2-5; 10 nucleotides align to TRBD2. CDR1 and CDR2 (germline): SGDLS, YYNGEE. The length of the CDR3 is 15 residues. The J segment lost 1 base and the V segment lost 4 bases, leaving 4 bases of the junction unmatched.

J is TRBJ2-2 and V is TRBV5-6; D remains unclear. This CDR3 is 16 amino acids long. With 6 bases removed from V and 4 bases from J, the gap between germline ends came to 19 bases. CDR1 and CDR2 from the germline V gene are SGHDT and YYEEEE. As DNA, the CDR3 is TGTGCCAGCATGGATCGGCGGTTCGTTAGCACCGGGGAGCTGTTTTTT. As protein: CASMDRRFVSTGELFF.

This clone was seen just once. The CDR3 reads CASSITSSGAGETQYF. The CDR3 nucleotides read TGTGCCAGTAGTATAACGTCTAGCGGGGCTGGGGAGACCCAGTACTTC. This rearrangement joins TRBV19 to TRBJ2-5; 9 bases line up with TRBD2. The CDR3 is 16 amino acids. Germline trimming cut 2 bases from V and 5 bases from J; bases unmatched to any gene: 9. The germline V gene encodes CDR1 LNHDA and CDR2 SQIVND (reference sequence).

The rearrangement links TRBV19 to TRBJ2-7, with 8 bases that match TRBD1. This CDR3 comprises 15 residues. V shed 0 bases and J 5 bases; nucleotides not matched to a gene: 6. CDR1 and CDR2 from the germline V gene are LNHDA and SQIVND (reference sequence). As DNA, the CDR3 is TGTGCCAGTAGTATAGAAGGTCAGGGGGCCAACGAGCAGTACTTC. As protein: CASSIEGQGANEQYF.

The gene calls are TRBV7-9 and TRBJ2-1, with TRBD2 identical over 8 bases. After removal of 3 bases from V and 5 bases from J, the junction contained 6 bases not matched to a gene. CDR3 size: 15 residues. Germline lookup yields CDR1 SEHNR and CDR2 FQNEAQ (reference sequence). As DNA, the CDR3 is TGTGCCAGCAGCTTTCCGGGGGGGAAGCACAATGAGCAGTTCTTC. As protein: CASSFPGGKHNEQFF.

J is TRBJ1-5 and V is TRBV7-9; D not certain. Germline CDR1 and CDR2: SEHNR and FQNEAQ (reference sequence). This CDR3 is built from 11 residues. Trimming took off 7 bases at V and 4 bases at J, with 5 bases between the two ends. The CDR3 DNA follows: TGTGCCAGCACCCGGAATCAGCCCCAGCATTTT. Its translation is CASTRNQPQHF.

This clone has only a few counts. At the DNA level, this CDR3 is encoded by other sequences in the same sample as well. The rearrangement links TRBV7-2 to TRBJ1-5, with 8 bases that match TRBD1. Trimming removed 1 base from V and 5 bases from J; junction bases left unmatched: 1. The CDR3 consists of 14 residues. Germline CDR1 and CDR2: SGHTA and FQGNSA. This chain's CDR3 is CASSLVQGDQPQHF. CDR3 in DNA: TGTGCCAGCAGCTTAGTACAGGGGGATCAGCCCCAGCATTTT.

This chain connects TRBV7-9 to TRBJ1-3; no clear D. V was pared by 5 bases and J by 7 bases, with 12 bases between. Per the germline V gene, CDR1 is SEHNR and CDR2 is FQNEAQ (reference sequence). The CDR3 is 13 amino acids. The CDR3 region has the DNA TGTGCCAGCAGCCTCAACTATGGTAACACCATATATTTT. It translates to CASSLNYGNTIYF.

V is TRBV5-1 and J is TRBJ1-6; TRBD1 agrees at 7 bases. The CDR3 covers 17 residues. Unmatched junction bases numbered 11, after V lost 1 base and J lost 7 bases. Germline CDR1 reads SGHRS; CDR2 reads YFSETQ. The CDR3 here is CASSLHPTDRDNSPLHF. The CDR3 coding sequence is TGCGCCAGCAGCTTGCACCCAACTGACAGGGACAATTCACCCCTCCACTTT.

This chain links TRBV30 with TRBJ1-1; TRBD1 matches at 8 bases. This CDR3 is built from 11 residues. V lost 3 bases, J lost 10 bases, and 4 bases stayed unmatched. Germline V gene sequence: CDR1 GTSNPN, CDR2 SVGIG (reference sequence). Here the CDR3 reads CAWSTGGRAFF. The DNA for the CDR3 is TGTGCCTGGAGCACAGGGGGTAGAGCTTTCTTT.

This chain links TRBV28 with TRBJ1-1, with D hard to call. V lost 5 bases and J lost 1, with 8 bases in between. The CDR3 covers 13 residues. Germline values: CDR1 MDHEN, CDR2 SYDVKM. This CDR3 is CASSTNTNTEAFF. The CDR3 DNA is TGTGCCAGCAGTACGAACACGAACACTGAAGCTTTCTTT.

The chain combines TRBV29-1 with TRBJ2-3; 9 bases fit TRBD1. The CDR3 extends over 12 amino acids. Germline V gives CDR1 SQVTM, CDR2 ANQGSEA. The J segment lost 5 bases and the V segment lost 5 bases, leaving 2 bases of the junction unmatched. The CDR3 region is CSVRQGVDTQYF. CDR3 nucleotides: TGCAGCGTTCGACAGGGGGTAGATACGCAGTATTTT.

The rearrangement links TRBV5-6 to TRBJ2-7, with D possibly being TRBD1 (6 bases). Germline V gives CDR1 SGHDT, CDR2 YYEEEE. Trimming pared 4 bases from V and 7 bases from J, leaving 27 bases between. The length of the CDR3 is 17 residues. For the CDR3, the DNA is TGTGCCAGCAGCGCAGGAACGGACAGTTACGCTCCTTGGGAGCAGTACTTC. Residues: CASSAGTDSYAPWEQYF.

The V call is TRBV14, the J call TRBJ1-3; TRBD1 matches at 7 bases. The CDR3 length is 16 residues. J lost 0 bases, V lost 2 bases, and 4 bases had no gene match. The V gene's germline CDR1 is SGHDN and CDR2 FVKESK. The CDR3: CASSQITGVSGNTIYF. CDR3 DNA sequence: TGTGCCAGCAGCCAAATCACAGGGGTCTCTGGAAACACCATATATTTT. The entire variable domain, with the rest obtained from reference TRBV14 and TRBJ1-3, is as follows: EAGVTQFPSHSVIEKGQTVTLRCDPISGHDNLYWYRRVMGKEIKFLLHFVKESKQDESGMPNNRFLAERTGGTYSTLKVQPAELEDSGVYFCASSQITGVSGNTIYFGEGSWLTVV.

The genes are TRBV7-2 and TRBJ2-5; the match to TRBD2 covers 13 bases. This CDR3 is built from 18 residues. CDR1 is SGHTA and CDR2 is FQGNSA in the germline V gene. V lost 1 base, J lost 2 bases, and 7 bases stayed unmatched. The chain's CDR3 is CASSLVLAGGIYQETQYF. In DNA form, the CDR3 reads TGTGCCAGCAGCTTAGTACTAGCGGGAGGGATCTATCAAGAGACCCAGTACTTC. The full variable domain, with the rest looked up from reference TRBV7-2 and TRBJ2-5, is GAGVSQSPSNKVTEKGKDVELRCDPISGHTALYWYRQSLGQGLEFLIYFQGNSAPDKSGLPSDRFSAERTGGSVSTLTIQRTQQEDSAVYLCASSLVLAGGIYQETQYFGPGTRLLVL.

The CDR3 sequence: CAWSVGVGNQPQHF. The CDR3 region has the DNA TGTGCCTGGAGTGTCGGGGTCGGCAATCAGCCCCAGCATTTT. The chain joins TRBV30 to TRBJ1-5; unclear D gene. The CDR3 length is 14 residues. V lost 0 bases and J 2 bases, leaving 8 bases between the germline ends. CDR1 and CDR2 (germline): GTSNPN, SVGIG (reference sequence).

The V call is TRBV10-3, the J call TRBJ2-3; the match to TRBD1 covers 9 bases. V lost 10 bases and J lost 2; bases outside the gene matches: 10. The CDR3 is made up of 15 amino acids. Germline-derived CDR1 and CDR2 are ENHRY and SYGVKD. The CDR3 DNA is TGTGCCAGCCGGGACAGGGTAGCGGCCACAGATACGCAGTATTTT. Amino acid sequence: CASRDRVAATDTQYF.

The chain couples TRBV11-3 to TRBJ2-1, with D perhaps matching TRBD1 (6 bases). Trimming left V 5 bases short and J 9 bases short, with 8 bases between. Germline assignment: CDR1 SGHNT and CDR2 YENEEA. The CDR3 spans 11 residues. CDR3 bases: TGTGCCAGCAGCGTCAGGGGTGAGCAGTTCTTC. It codes for CASSVRGEQFF.

The J gene is TRBJ2-7, the V gene TRBV6-1; D might be TRBD1 (6 bases). The V and J ends lost 4 bases and 4 bases respectively, with 23 bases between them. The length of the CDR3 is 17 residues. The germline V gene has CDR1 MNHNS and CDR2 SASEGT. This CDR3 is CASSGGWDTQGTYEQYF. As DNA, the CDR3 is TGTGCCAGCAGTGGGGGATGGGACACCCAAGGCACGTACGAGCAGTACTTC.

V and J are TRBV5-4 and TRBJ2-2, with 8 bases aligning to TRBD1. V dropped 4 bases and J dropped 7; count of bases not matched to a gene: 15. This CDR3 has 17 amino acids. CDR1 SGHNT and CDR2 YYREEE come from the germline V gene (reference sequence). CDR3 coding DNA: TGTGCCAGCAGCCTAAATGGCCCAGGGGGCCGCGGCGGGGAGCTGTTTTTT. Translation gives CASSLNGPGGRGGELFF.

This clone showed up just once. V is TRBV19 and J is TRBJ2-1; 11 nucleotides line up with TRBD2. The length of the CDR3 is 15 residues. V gave up 6 bases and J gave up 4 bases; unmatched junction bases: 5. Germline CDR1 and CDR2: LNHDA and SQIVND (reference sequence). CDR3 in amino acids: CASSLGLAGYNEQFF. DNA for the CDR3: TGTGCCAGTAGCCTCGGACTAGCGGGTTACAATGAGCAGTTCTTC.

This clone has more than one count but fewer than ten. This sequence joins TRBV5-6 and TRBJ2-7; D uncertain. CDR1 is SGHDT and CDR2 is YYEEEE in the germline V gene. The length of the CDR3 is 11 residues. Trimming stripped 3 bases from V and 6 bases from J, with 7 bases between. This CDR3 reads CASSYHSEQYF. CDR3 DNA: TGTGCCAGCAGCTACCACAGCGAGCAGTACTTC.

The V call is TRBV7-2, the J call TRBJ2-5; tentative D call: TRBD2 (6 bases). CDR1 SGHTA and CDR2 FQGNSA come from the germline V gene. V was pared by 2 bases and J by 4 bases, with 11 bases between. The CDR3 contains 14 residues. The CDR3 nucleotides are TGTGCCAGCAGCTTACAGACTAGTTCAGAGACCCAGTACTTC. It is translated as CASSLQTSSETQYF. Filled out from reference TRBV7-2 and TRBJ2-5, the complete variable domain reads GAGVSQSPSNKVTEKGKDVELRCDPISGHTALYWYRQSLGQGLEFLIYFQGNSAPDKSGLPSDRFSAERTGGSVSTLTIQRTQQEDSAVYLCASSLQTSSETQYFGPGTRLLVL.

V usage is TRBV18 and J usage is TRBJ1-2; no clear D gene. Trimming removed 2 bases at V and 1 base at J, with 8 bases between. Germline V gene sequence: CDR1 KGHSH, CDR2 LQKENI. This CDR3 region has 14 residues. CDR3 in amino acids: CASSPGQVNYGYTF. CDR3 DNA sequence: TGTGCCAGCTCACCAGGCCAAGTTAACTATGGCTACACCTTC.

The V call is TRBV19, the J call TRBJ2-7; 7 bases are shared with TRBD2. CDR3 length equals 16 residues. Looked up from germline, CDR1 is LNHDA and CDR2 is SQIVND (reference sequence). The junction had 11 bases not matched to a gene; V was cut back by 4 bases and J by 2 bases. The CDR3 DNA sequence: TGTGCCAGTAGTAAAATCGGCGGGGGAGACCCCTACGAGCAGTACTTC. It yields the protein CASSKIGGGDPYEQYF.

A single count supports this clone. The CDR3 is CASSRTGFELNQPQHF. In DNA form, the CDR3 reads TGTGCCAGCAGTCGGACAGGGTTCGAGCTCAATCAGCCCCAGCATTTT. The V call is TRBV6-4, the J call TRBJ1-5; 8 positions match TRBD1. The CDR3 is 16 residues long. Per the germline V gene, CDR1 is MRHNA and CDR2 is SNTAGT. Trimming removed 5 bases from V and 3 bases from J; junction bases left unmatched: 9.

In regard to this clone: Relative to the germline gene, one junction end is altered; a read error may explain this. The chain links TRBV7-9 to TRBJ1-4, with a weak D call TRBD1 (5 bases). This CDR3 contains 16 residues. Looked up from germline, CDR1 is SEHNR and CDR2 is FQNEAQ (reference sequence). This CDR3 reads CSSSYQAAGWGEKLFF. DNA for the CDR3: TGTTCCAGCAGCTACCAGGCCGCAGGGTGGGGTGAAAAACTGTTTTTT.

The CDR3 protein is CASSLDSLAKNIQYF. In DNA, the CDR3 is TGTGCCAGCAGCTTAGACTCCCTAGCCAAAAACATTCAGTACTTC. The chain combines TRBV7-9 with TRBJ2-4; D ambiguous. V dropped 1 base and J dropped 0 bases, with 7 bases sitting between them. Germline assignment: CDR1 SEHNR and CDR2 FQNEAQ (reference sequence). The CDR3 extends over 15 amino acids.

This clone was counted between two and nine times. The genes are TRBV7-2 and TRBJ2-3; TRBD1 agrees at 8 bases. The junction had 13 bases not matched to a gene; V was cut back by 5 bases and J by 0 bases. Germline lookup yields CDR1 SGHTA and CDR2 FQGNSA. This CDR3 spans 18 amino acids. CDR3 coding DNA: TGTGCCAGCAGCCTCGGGACAGGATACGAGGGGAGCACAGATACGCAGTATTTT. This sequence encodes CASSLGTGYEGSTDTQYF.

Only one count was recorded for this clone. The chain combines TRBV5-1 with TRBJ1-6; D gene ambiguous. Germline V gene lookup returns CDR1 SGHRS and CDR2 YFSETQ. The V and J ends lost 6 bases and 7 bases respectively, with 11 bases between them. This CDR3 is 13 amino acids long. The CDR3 region has the DNA TGCGCCAGCAAAACGGGTATGAATTCACCCCTCCACTTT. It is translated as CASKTGMNSPLHF.

There are a few counts of this clone. CDR3 loop: CASTGGQGSNEQYF. The CDR3 DNA reads as TGTGCCAGCACTGGGGGACAGGGGTCCAACGAGCAGTACTTC. The chain recombines TRBV28 with TRBJ2-7; 10 nucleotides agree with TRBD1. In germline, CDR1 is MDHEN, CDR2 SYDVKM. The CDR3 length is 14 residues. V shed 7 bases and J 5 bases; nucleotides not matched to a gene: 8.

J is TRBJ2-5 and V is TRBV19; TRBD1 agrees at 9 bases. This CDR3 is built from 13 residues. Germline V CDR1 and CDR2: LNHDA, SQIVND (reference sequence). V lost 9 bases to trimming and J lost 5 bases; unmatched junction nucleotides: 7. CDR3 sequence reads: CASAGQGYETQYF. Here the CDR3 DNA reads TGTGCCAGCGCGGGACAGGGATATGAGACCCAGTACTTC.